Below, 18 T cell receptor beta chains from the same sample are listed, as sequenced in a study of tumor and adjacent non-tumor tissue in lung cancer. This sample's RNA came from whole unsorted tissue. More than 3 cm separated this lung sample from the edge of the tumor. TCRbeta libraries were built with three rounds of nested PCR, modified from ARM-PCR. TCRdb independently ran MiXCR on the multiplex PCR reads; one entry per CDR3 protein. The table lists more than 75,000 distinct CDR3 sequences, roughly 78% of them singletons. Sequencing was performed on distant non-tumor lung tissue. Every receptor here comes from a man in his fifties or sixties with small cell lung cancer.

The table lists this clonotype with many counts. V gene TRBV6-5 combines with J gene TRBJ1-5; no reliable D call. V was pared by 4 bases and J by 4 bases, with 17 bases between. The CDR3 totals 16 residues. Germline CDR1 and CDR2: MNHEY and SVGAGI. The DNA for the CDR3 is TGTGCCAGCAGTTCCACCGGGCCTCTAGGGAATCAGCCCCAGCATTTT. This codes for CASSSTGPLGNQPQHF.

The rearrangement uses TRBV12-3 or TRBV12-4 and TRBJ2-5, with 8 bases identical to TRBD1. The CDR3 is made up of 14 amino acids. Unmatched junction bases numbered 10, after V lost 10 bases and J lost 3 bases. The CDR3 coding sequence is TGTGCCATAAGTTTAGTGGACAGGGAAGAGACCCAGTACTTC. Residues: CAISLVDREETQYF.

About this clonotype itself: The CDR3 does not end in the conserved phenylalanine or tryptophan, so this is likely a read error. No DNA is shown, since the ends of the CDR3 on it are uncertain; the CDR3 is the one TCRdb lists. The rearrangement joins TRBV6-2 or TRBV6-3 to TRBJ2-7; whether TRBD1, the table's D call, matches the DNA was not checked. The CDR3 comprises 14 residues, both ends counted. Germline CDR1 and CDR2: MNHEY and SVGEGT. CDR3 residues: CASSYAPESNEQNL.

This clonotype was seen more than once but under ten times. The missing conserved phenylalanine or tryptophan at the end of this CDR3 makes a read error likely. As DNA, the CDR3 is TGCGCCAGCAGTGACTCGAGGGGGATTGGCTACACCTCC. Translated, it gives CASSDSRGIGYTS. The chain couples TRBV10-2 to TRBJ1-2; D is perhaps TRBD1 (6 bases). Trimming removed 3 bases at V and 7 bases at J, with 12 bases between. The CDR3 sequence is 13 residues long. CDR1 WSHSY and CDR2 SAAADI come from the germline V gene.

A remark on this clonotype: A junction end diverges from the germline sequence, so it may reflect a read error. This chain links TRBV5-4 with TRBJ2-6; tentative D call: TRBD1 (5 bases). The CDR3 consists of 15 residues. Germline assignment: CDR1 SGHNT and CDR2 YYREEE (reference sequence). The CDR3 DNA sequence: TGTACCAGCAGCTTGGCCGCTGTGCAGGGTGACGTCCTGACTTTC. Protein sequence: CTSSLAAVQGDVLTF.

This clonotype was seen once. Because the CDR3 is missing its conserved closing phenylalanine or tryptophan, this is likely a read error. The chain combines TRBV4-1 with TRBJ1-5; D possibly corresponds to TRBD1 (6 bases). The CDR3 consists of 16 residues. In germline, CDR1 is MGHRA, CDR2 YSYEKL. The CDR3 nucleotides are TGTGCCAGCAGGCAAGATCGGGGGCGTCACAATCAGCCCCAGCATCTT. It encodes CASRQDRGRHNQPQHL.

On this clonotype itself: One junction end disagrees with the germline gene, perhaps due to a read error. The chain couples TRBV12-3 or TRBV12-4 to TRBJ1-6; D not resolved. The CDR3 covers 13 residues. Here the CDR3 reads CASSLSSAIALHF. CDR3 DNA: TGCGCCAGCAGTTTATCGTCAGCCATAGCCCTCCACTTT.

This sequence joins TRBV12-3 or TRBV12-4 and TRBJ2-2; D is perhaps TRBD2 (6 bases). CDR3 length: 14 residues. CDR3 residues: CTSSFGGSTGELFF. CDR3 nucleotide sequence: TGTACTAGCAGTTTCGGGGGATCCACCGGGGAGCTGTTTTTT.

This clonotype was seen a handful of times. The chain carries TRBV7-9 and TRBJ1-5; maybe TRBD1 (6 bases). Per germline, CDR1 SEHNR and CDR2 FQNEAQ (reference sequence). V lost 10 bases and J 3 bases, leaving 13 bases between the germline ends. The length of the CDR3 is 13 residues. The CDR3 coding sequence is TGTGCCACTCAAAGGGGGGCCAATCAGCCCCAGCATTTT. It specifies CATQRGANQPQHF.

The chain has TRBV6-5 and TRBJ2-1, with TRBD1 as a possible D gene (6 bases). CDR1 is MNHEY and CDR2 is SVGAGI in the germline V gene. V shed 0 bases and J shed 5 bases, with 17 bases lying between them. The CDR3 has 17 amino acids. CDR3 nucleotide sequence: TGTGCCAGCAGTTACTCTATCTGGGGACCAGGGGACAATGAGCAGTTCTTC. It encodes CASSYSIWGPGDNEQFF.

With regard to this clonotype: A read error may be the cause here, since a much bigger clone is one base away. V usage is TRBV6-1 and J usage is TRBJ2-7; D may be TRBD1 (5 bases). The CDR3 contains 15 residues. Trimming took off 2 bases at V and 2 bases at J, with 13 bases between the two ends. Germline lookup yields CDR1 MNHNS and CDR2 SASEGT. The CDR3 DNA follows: TGTGCCAGCAGTGAAAGTGACAGCCACGCCTACGAGCAGTACTTC. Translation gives CASSESDSHAYEQYF.

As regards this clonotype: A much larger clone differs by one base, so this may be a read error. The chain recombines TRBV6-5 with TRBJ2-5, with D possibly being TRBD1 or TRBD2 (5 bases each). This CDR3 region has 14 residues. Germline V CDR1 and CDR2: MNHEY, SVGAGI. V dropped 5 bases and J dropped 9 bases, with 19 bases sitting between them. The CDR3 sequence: CASSDTGTARAQYF. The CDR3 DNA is TGTGCCAGCAGTGATACCGGGACCGCGAGGGCCCAGTACTTC.

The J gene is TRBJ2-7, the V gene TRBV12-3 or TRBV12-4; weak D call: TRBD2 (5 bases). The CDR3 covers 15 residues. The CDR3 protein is CASKGSWTESYERYV. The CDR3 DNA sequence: TGTGCCAGCAAAGGATCGTGGACTGAATCTTACGAGCGGTACGTC.

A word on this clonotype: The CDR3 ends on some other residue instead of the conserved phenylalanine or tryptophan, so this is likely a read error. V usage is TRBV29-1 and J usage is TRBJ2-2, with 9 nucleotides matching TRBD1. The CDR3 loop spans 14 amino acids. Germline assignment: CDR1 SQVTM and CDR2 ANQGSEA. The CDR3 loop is CGVPGQGDTGELFV. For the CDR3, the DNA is TGCGGCGTCCCGGGACAGGGAGATACCGGGGAGCTGTTTGTT.

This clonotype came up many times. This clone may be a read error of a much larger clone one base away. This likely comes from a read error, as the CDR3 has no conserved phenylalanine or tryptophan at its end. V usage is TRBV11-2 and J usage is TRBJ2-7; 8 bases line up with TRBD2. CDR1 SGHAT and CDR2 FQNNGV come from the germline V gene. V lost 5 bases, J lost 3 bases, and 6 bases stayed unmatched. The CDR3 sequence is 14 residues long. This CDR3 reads CASSMGLGGYEQYA. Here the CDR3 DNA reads TGTGCCAGCAGCATGGGACTAGGAGGCTACGAGCAGTACGCC.

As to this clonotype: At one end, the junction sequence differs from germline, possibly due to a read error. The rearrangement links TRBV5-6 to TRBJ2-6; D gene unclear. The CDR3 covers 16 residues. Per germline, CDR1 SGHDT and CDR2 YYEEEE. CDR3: CTSSLVRWTGANVLTF. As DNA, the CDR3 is TGTACCAGCAGCTTGGTTAGGTGGACTGGGGCCAACGTCCTGACTTTC.

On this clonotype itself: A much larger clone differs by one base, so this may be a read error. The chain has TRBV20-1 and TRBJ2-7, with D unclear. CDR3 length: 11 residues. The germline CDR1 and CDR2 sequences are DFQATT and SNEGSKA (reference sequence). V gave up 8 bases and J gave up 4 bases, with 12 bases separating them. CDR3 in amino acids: CSTLDTYEQYF. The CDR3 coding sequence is TGCAGTACTCTAGACACTTACGAGCAGTACTTC.

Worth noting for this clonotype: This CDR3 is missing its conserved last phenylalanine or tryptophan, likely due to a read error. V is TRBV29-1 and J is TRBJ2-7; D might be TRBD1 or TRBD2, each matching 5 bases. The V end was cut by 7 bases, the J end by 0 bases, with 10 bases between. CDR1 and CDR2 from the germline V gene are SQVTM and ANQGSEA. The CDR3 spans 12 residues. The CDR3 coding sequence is TGCAGCGCCCGGGACGTCTCCTACGAGCAGTACTTA. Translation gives CSARDVSYEQYL.